Sequencing of this T cell receptor beta chain was carried out in a study of T cell responses to AZD1222 COVID-19 vaccine. Study results and caveats: The donor group comprised mostly white British people and more females; the analysis possibly underestimated clonal diversity. Epitopes outside B.1.351 and B.1.1.7 mutated regions reportedly drew nearly half of spike TCRs.

Clones were sequenced by immunoSEQ multiplex PCR, and TCRdb holds only the in-frame ones, with some missing. The sample lists about 120,000 clones; roughly 90% were seen once. Worth noting for this clone: As yet, its antigen is unknown.

The CDR3 has 12 residues. With 4 bases removed from V and 9 bases from J, the gap between germline ends came to 10 bases. CDR1 and CDR2 from the germline V gene are LGHDT and YNNKEL (reference sequence). The receptor was isolated from an adult who received the AZD1222 COVID-19 vaccine. The specimen comprised peripheral blood, sampled 28 days after the second AZD1222 dose. The J gene is TRBJ2-4, the V gene TRBV3-1 (or the pseudogene TRBV3-2), with a possible D match to TRBD1 (5 bases). The CDR3 reads CASSLGQGIQYF. DNA for the CDR3: TGTGCCAGCAGCCTCGGCCAGGGCATTCAGTACTTC.